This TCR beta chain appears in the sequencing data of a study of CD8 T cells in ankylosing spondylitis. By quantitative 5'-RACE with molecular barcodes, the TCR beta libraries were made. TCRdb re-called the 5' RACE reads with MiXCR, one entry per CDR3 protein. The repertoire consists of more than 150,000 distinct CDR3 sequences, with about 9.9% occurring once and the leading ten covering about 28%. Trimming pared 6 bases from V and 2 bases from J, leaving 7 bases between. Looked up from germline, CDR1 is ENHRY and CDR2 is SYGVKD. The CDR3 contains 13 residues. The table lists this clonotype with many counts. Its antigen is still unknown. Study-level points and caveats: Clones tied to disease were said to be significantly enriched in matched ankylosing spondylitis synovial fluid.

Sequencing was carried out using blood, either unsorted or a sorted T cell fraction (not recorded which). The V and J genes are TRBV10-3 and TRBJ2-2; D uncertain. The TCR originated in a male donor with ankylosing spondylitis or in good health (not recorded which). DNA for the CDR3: TGTGCCATCAGACGCCTTAACACCGGGGAGCTGTTTTTT. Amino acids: CAIRRLNTGELFF.